A single T cell receptor beta chain is shown here with its context. Alongside a J-beta primer mix, a sample-barcoded 5' primer served in a second PCR lasting about 7 to 12 cycles. A template-switch adaptor that had 12 random nucleotides put a tag on each cDNA molecule. TCRdb redid the calling of the 5' RACE reads with MiXCR, one entry per CDR3 protein. The top ten hold about a quarter of the sample, which has hundreds of thousands of distinct CDR3 sequences, roughly 56% seen once. The sample originates from a study of blood T cells in healthy people across ages. The CDR3 contains 14 residues. V was clipped by 1 base and J by 4 bases, with 11 bases between them. Germline assignment: CDR1 LGHDT and CDR2 YNNKEL (reference sequence).

The material sequenced was blood. The chain combines TRBV3-1 with TRBJ2-7, with a tentative D call TRBD1 (6 bases). The receptor comes from a man aged 40-49 years in good health. CDR3 sequence reads: CASSQVPGDYEQYF. The CDR3 coding sequence is TGTGCCAGCAGCCAAGTTCCAGGGGATTACGAGCAGTACTTC.